This T cell receptor beta chain emerged from a study of blood T cell repertoires in COVID-19 (dated by TCRdb to 2020 to 2022). The study in broad terms: Samples from collaborators originated in the United States, Italy and Spain and spanned both the acute and convalescent phases of COVID-19. The material from the prospective study consisted of cDNA or gDNA derived from T cells, B-cell-depleted T cells, or PBMCs. Subjects who had been exposed to COVID-19, were actively infected with it, or had recovered from it provided the deeply sampled blood TCRbeta repertoires that made up the dataset. The repertoires were released in a freely available public database meant as a resource for research on the immune response to SARS-CoV-2. Samples came from the ongoing ImmuneRACE study (first 160 participants) plus 1,254 subjects from 6 global collaborators. Sample metadata almost always included a de-identified subject ID, COVID-19 status, age in years and sex. Where HLA class I and class II types were available, the types were taken from metadata supplied by the sample provider, not from assay-based typing.

A note on this clone: The target of this receptor is not known. Qualities for individual bases were not recorded, and no much larger clone is one base off. Additional DNA sequences in this sample encode the identical CDR3.

The immunoSEQ Assay, a bias-controlled multiplex PCR, was used to amplify TCRbeta CDR3 regions from genomic DNA. The authors' analysis ran thus. The number of nucleated cells in each sample was estimated by amplification of reference gene primers within the assay. To quantify the absolute abundance of each unique TCRbeta CDR3 rearrangement, sequence reads were collapsed and filtered. For each sample, productive Simpson clonality was calculated as the square root of Simpson's diversity index across productive rearrangements. Drawn from immuneACCESS, this table holds only the in-frame rearrangements with V and J called that TCRdb kept. Clones are partly lost; checked studies trace under half to an unresolved V gene and leave the rest unexplained. V, J and clone size were drawn from that table, and D and trimming were deduced from the DNA. The sample includes approximately 92,000 clones, with 70% to 90% observed a single time. The ten top clones hold 4.1% of the sample.

Each collaborating institution followed its own protocols to collect whole blood in K2EDTA tubes. For TCRbeta analysis, collaborators shipped samples as frozen whole blood, isolated PBMCs, or DNA extracted from either of those sample types. Points the paper makes about the study in general: How much clinical and demographic metadata was included differed by source and by participant, and the metadata was provided uncurated.

Clipping removes 4 bases from V and 1 base from J, with 5 as the unmatched junction base count. Taken from cysteine to phenylalanine, the CDR3 has 15 residues. Just the 45-base CDR3 DNA is kept, in frame starting at base 1. CDR1 and CDR2 are read off the germline V gene (reference sequence) as SGHNT and YYREEE. The source material was peripheral blood. The receptor chain draws on TRBV5-4 and TRBJ2-3; 8 of the junction bases match TRBD2. The receptor's source is a man in his sixties with acute or convalescent COVID-19. The bases read TGTGCCAGCAGCGGCGGAGCGGGGGGCACAGATACGCAGTATTTT. It translates as CASSGGAGGTDTQYF.